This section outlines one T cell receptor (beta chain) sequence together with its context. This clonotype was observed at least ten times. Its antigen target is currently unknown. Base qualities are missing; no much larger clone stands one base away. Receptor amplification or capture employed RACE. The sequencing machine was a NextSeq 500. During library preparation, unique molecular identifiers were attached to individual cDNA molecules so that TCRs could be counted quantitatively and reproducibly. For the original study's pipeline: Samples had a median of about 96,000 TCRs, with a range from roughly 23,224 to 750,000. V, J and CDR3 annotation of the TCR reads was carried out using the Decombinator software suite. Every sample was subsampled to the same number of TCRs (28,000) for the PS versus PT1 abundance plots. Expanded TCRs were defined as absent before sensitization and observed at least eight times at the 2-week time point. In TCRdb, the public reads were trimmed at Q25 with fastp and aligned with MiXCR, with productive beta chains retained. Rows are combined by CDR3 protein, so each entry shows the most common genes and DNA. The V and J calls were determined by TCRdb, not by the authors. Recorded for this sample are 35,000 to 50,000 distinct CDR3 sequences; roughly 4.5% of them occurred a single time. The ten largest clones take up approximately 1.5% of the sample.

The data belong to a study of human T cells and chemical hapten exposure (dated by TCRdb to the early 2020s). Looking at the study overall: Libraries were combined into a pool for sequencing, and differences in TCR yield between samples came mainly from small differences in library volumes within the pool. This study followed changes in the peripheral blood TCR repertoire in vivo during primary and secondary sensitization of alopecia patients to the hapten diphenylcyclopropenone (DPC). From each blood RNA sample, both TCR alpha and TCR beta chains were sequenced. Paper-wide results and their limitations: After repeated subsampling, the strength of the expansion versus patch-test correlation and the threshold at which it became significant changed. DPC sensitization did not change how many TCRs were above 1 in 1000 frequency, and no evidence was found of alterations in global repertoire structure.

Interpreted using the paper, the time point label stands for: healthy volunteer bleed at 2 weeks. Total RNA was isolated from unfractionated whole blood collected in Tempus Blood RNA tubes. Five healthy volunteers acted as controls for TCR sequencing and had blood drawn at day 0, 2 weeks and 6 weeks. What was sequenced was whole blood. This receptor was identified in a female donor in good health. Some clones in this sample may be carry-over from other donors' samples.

CDR3 loop: CASSQGPGGSSYEQYF. The bases are TGCGCCAGCAGCCAAGGTCCGGGGGGGAGCAGCTACGAGCAGTACTTC. The V and J genes are TRBV4-3 and TRBJ2-7, and 8 junctional nucleotides match TRBD2. V is pruned by 1 base and J by 3 bases, leaving 8 bases of the junction without a gene match. Looking up the germline V gene yields CDR1 LGHNA and CDR2 YSLEER. The CDR3 runs 16 residues from the cysteine to the phenylalanine. Here the CDR3 DNA is all that survives: 48 bases in frame from base 1.